The 26 T cell receptor beta chains listed next were all sequenced from one sample in a study of T cells in Graves' hyperthyroidism and ophthalmopathy. Amplified TCR beta CDR3 regions came from RNA transcripts. Using the HTBI primer set, a first-round RT-PCR was run on the TCR CDR3. TCRdb recomputed calls from the multiplex PCR reads with MiXCR, one row per CDR3 protein. There are about 560,000 distinct CDR3 sequences in the sample; over 15% occur only once, and under 20% lies in the top ten. Sequencing was performed on blood. All receptors derive from a young woman with Graves' hyperthyroidism.

The sample holds many counts of this clonotype. The V call is TRBV7-9, the J call TRBJ1-5; no reliable D call. Germline CDR1 is SEHNR and CDR2 is FQNEAQ (reference sequence). The CDR3 spans 14 residues. The V gene lost 1 base and the J gene lost 7 bases, with 11 bases spanning the gap. As DNA, the CDR3 is TGTGCCAGCAGCTTAGTCGGGGAGGGCCAGCCCCAGCATTTT. Encoded protein: CASSLVGEGQPQHF.

Many counts were recorded for this clonotype. The CDR3 DNA reads TGCAGTGCTCCCCCCAGGGTACGGTTTACGACTCCCTACGAGCAGTACTTC. Its translation: CSAPPRVRFTTPYEQYF. The V call is TRBV20-1, the J call TRBJ2-7; TRBD1 is a possible D gene (5 bases). V shed 5 bases and J shed 2 bases, with 25 bases lying between them. The germline CDR1 and CDR2 sequences are DFQATT and SNEGSKA (reference sequence). This CDR3 contains 17 residues.

Many counts were recorded for this clonotype. It is unclear where the CDR3 begins or ends on the DNA, so no DNA is shown, and the CDR3 is as TCRdb lists it. This chain links TRBV28 with TRBJ2-7; TRBD1, as called in the table, went unchecked against the DNA. The CDR3 has 14 amino acids, counting both end residues. CDR1 is MDHEN and CDR2 is SYDVKM in the germline V gene. The CDR3 protein is CASSSSDRAYEQYF.

The rearrangement links TRBV29-1 to TRBJ2-7; D might be TRBD1 (6 bases). Germline-derived CDR1 and CDR2 are SQVTM and ANQGSEA. The CDR3 has 10 residues. V lost 6 bases and J lost 6, with 9 bases in between. CDR3 region: CSVAGAEQYF. The DNA for the CDR3 is TGCAGCGTCGCAGGGGCCGAGCAGTACTTC.

This clonotype was detected many times. V gene TRBV28 combines with J gene TRBJ2-3; 8 bases match TRBD2. CDR3 length: 17 amino acids. The V gene end was trimmed by 4 bases and the J gene end by 2 bases; junction bases not matched to a gene: 11. Germline CDR1 MDHEN, CDR2 SYDVKM. CDR3 loop: CASSSTGTRAFTDTQYF. The CDR3 DNA follows: TGTGCCAGCAGTTCGACCGGGACTAGGGCATTCACAGATACGCAGTATTTT.

The CDR3 loop is CASSLGQPYQPQHF. The DNA of the CDR3 is TGTGCCAGTAGCCTTGGACAACCCTATCAGCCCCAGCATTTT. The rearrangement joins TRBV19 to TRBJ1-5; tentative D call: TRBD1 (5 bases). The V gene lost 6 bases and the J gene lost 5 bases, with 14 bases spanning the gap. The CDR3 extends over 14 amino acids. The germline CDR1 and CDR2 sequences are LNHDA and SQIVND (reference sequence).

This clonotype was observed many times. V and J are TRBV11-2 and TRBJ2-1; maybe TRBD1 (6 bases). Germline values: CDR1 SGHAT, CDR2 FQNNGV. V was trimmed by 1 base and J by 5 bases, leaving 12 bases between them. The CDR3 length is 15 residues. As DNA, the CDR3 is TGTGCCAGCAGCTTAGGTTGGGGGCAGGACAATGAGCAGTTCTTC. Protein product: CASSLGWGQDNEQFF.

The chain combines TRBV4-1 with TRBJ2-3; D gene uncertain. Germline V gene sequence: CDR1 MGHRA, CDR2 YSYEKL. V gave up 2 bases and J gave up 5 bases, with 11 bases separating them. The length of the CDR3 is 14 residues. CDR3 sequence (DNA): TGCGCCAGCAGCCAAAATGGGTGGAAAGATACGCAGTATTTT. Protein sequence: CASSQNGWKDTQYF.

To note about this clonotype: Given a much more abundant clone one base away, this may be a read error. V and J are TRBV6-4 and TRBJ2-7; D remains ambiguous. Looked up from germline, CDR1 is MRHNA and CDR2 is SNTAGT. This CDR3 contains 16 residues. In DNA, the CDR3 is TGTGCCAGCAGTTACTCCGGGCGGTTACTCTCCTACGAGCAGTACTTC. Translating gives CASSYSGRLLSYEQYF.

This clonotype was found a few times. The rearrangement uses TRBV11-2 and TRBJ2-2; D unresolved. This CDR3 is 17 amino acids long. V lost 7 bases, J lost 3 bases, and 21 bases lay in between. CDR1 and CDR2 (germline): SGHAT, FQNNGV. The chain's CDR3 is CASTPNLRLWDTGELFF. CDR3 nucleotides: TGTGCCAGCACCCCGAATTTACGGCTTTGGGACACCGGGGAGCTGTTTTTT.

There are many counts of this clonotype. The chain is built from TRBV7-9 and TRBJ1-2; a possible D gene is TRBD1 (5 bases). Trimming shortened V by 1 base and J by 6 bases, and 12 bases separated the two germline ends. The length of the CDR3 is 14 residues. Germline CDR1 SEHNR, CDR2 FQNEAQ (reference sequence). CDR3 in amino acids: CASSLGAGIDGYTF. The DNA of the CDR3 is TGTGCCAGCAGCTTAGGAGCAGGGATAGATGGCTACACCTTC.

This clonotype was seen ten or more times. The chain has TRBV5-1 and TRBJ1-1; no reliable D call. The CDR3 sequence is 14 residues long. The germline V gene has CDR1 SGHRS and CDR2 YFSETQ. V was pared by 4 bases and J by 1 base, with 11 bases between. CDR3 region: CASSRDPGNTEAFF. The CDR3, as DNA: TGCGCCAGCAGCCGAGATCCAGGGAACACTGAAGCTTTCTTT.

This clonotype appeared many times. The rearrangement uses TRBV20-1 and TRBJ2-3; D might be TRBD1 (6 bases). V shed 3 bases and J shed 2 bases, with 9 bases lying between them. This CDR3 region has 13 residues. CDR1 is DFQATT and CDR2 is SNEGSKA in the germline V gene (reference sequence). CDR3: CSARGTITDTQYF. CDR3 DNA: TGCAGTGCTAGGGGGACAATCACAGATACGCAGTATTTT.

This clonotype was counted at least ten times. The chain is built from TRBV7-2 and TRBJ2-1; 10 positions match TRBD2. Trimming removed 2 bases from V and 8 bases from J; junction bases left unmatched: 9. There are 16 residues in the CDR3. Germline V gene lookup returns CDR1 SGHTA and CDR2 FQGNSA. CDR3 sequence reads: CASSLITSGTLDEQFF. DNA of the CDR3: TGTGCCAGCAGCTTAATCACTAGCGGGACCCTGGATGAGCAGTTCTTC.

There are many counts of this clonotype. This sequence joins TRBV28 and TRBJ1-5, with 9 positions matching TRBD1. V gave up 3 bases and J gave up 0 bases; unmatched junction bases: 15. CDR1 is MDHEN, CDR2 SYDVKM, per germline. The CDR3 runs 20 residues. The CDR3 DNA follows: TGTGCCAGCAGTTTTTCTGGGACAGGGAAAGTGGGGGCTAGCAATCAGCCCCAGCATTTT. This sequence encodes CASSFSGTGKVGASNQPQHF.

The chain links TRBV27 to TRBJ1-1; no clear D. The CDR3 loop spans 12 amino acids. The germline V gene has CDR1 MNHEY and CDR2 SMNVEV (reference sequence). Trimming removed 5 bases from V and 10 bases from J, with 14 bases in between. The CDR3 DNA reads TGTGCCAGCAGTCCCCGGGGTCGAGGAGCTTTCTTT. It codes for CASSPRGRGAFF.

This clonotype was observed a few times. As DNA, the CDR3 is TGTGCCAGCAGCTTATCAATGGACGAGACCCAGTACTTC. This codes for CASSLSMDETQYF. The rearrangement joins TRBV7-6 to TRBJ2-5, with D uncertain. Per the germline V gene, CDR1 is SGHVS and CDR2 is FNYEAQ. Trimming stripped 2 bases from V and 5 bases from J, with 9 bases between. The CDR3 is 13 residues long.

The chain links TRBV7-9 to TRBJ2-7; 8 bases line up with TRBD2. Germline V gene lookup returns CDR1 SEHNR and CDR2 FQNEAQ (reference sequence). The CDR3 covers 14 residues. V dropped 3 bases and J dropped 3; count of bases not matched to a gene: 4. The CDR3 DNA is TGTGCCAGCAGCTTCGGGGGGGGAGACTACGAGCAGTACTTC. Protein: CASSFGGGDYEQYF. Supplemented by reference TRBV7-9 and TRBJ2-7, the full variable domain reads DTGVSQNPRHKITKRGQNVTFRCDPISEHNRLYWYRQTLGQGPEFLTYFQNEAQLEKSRLLSDRFSAERPKGSFSTLEIQRTEQGDSAMYLCASSFGGGDYEQYFGPGTRLTVT.

This clonotype was recorded a few times. This rearrangement joins TRBV24-1 to TRBJ1-6; 10 positions agree with TRBD1. Germline V gene lookup returns CDR1 KGHDR and CDR2 SFDVKD. V shed 4 bases and J 7 bases; nucleotides not matched to a gene: 3. The CDR3 consists of 15 residues. CDR3 protein: CATSDPDRGNSPLHF. CDR3 DNA: TGTGCCACCAGTGACCCGGACAGGGGGAATTCACCCCTCCACTTT.

The sample holds a few counts of this clonotype. V is TRBV7-9 and J is TRBJ2-3; 8 bases agree with TRBD1. The V segment lost 3 bases and the J segment 6 bases; nucleotides outside the gene matches: 5. CDR3 size: 14 residues. The germline CDR1 and CDR2 sequences are SEHNR and FQNEAQ (reference sequence). The chain's CDR3 is CASSFSNRGDTQYF. The CDR3 region has the DNA TGTGCCAGCAGCTTTTCAAACAGGGGGGATACGCAGTATTTT.

The chain carries TRBV12-3 or TRBV12-4 and TRBJ2-1; maybe TRBD2 (5 bases). The CDR3 runs 14 residues. Deletions cut 2 bases from V and 5 bases from J, with 10 bases between. The CDR3: CASSLSSGDNEQFF. The CDR3 DNA follows: TGTGCCAGCAGTTTATCATCCGGGGACAATGAGCAGTTCTTC.

This clonotype occurred many times. This rearrangement joins TRBV6-1 to TRBJ2-1; 7 bases agree with TRBD1. Germline CDR1 reads MNHNS; CDR2 reads SASEGT. The junction had 8 bases not matched to a gene; V was cut back by 7 bases and J by 8 bases. The CDR3 totals 13 residues. The CDR3 DNA reads as TGTGCCAGCACCCTGACAGGGTTGGATGAGCAGTTCTTC. Encoded protein: CASTLTGLDEQFF.

This clonotype was counted at least ten times. The V gene is TRBV28, the J gene TRBJ2-5, with TRBD1 identical over 9 bases. CDR1 MDHEN and CDR2 SYDVKM come from the germline V gene. The CDR3 extends over 19 amino acids. The V and J ends lost 5 bases and 5 bases, in that order; junction bases with no gene match: 21. CDR3 residues: CASSAAGTGLGRFRETQYF. As DNA, the CDR3 is TGTGCCAGCAGTGCTGCCGGGACAGGGTTGGGGAGATTCCGGGAGACCCAGTACTTC.

Turning to this clonotype: A much more abundant neighbour one base away suggests this may be a read error. Likely a read error: the CDR3 ends without its conserved phenylalanine or tryptophan. This chain joins TRBV12-3 or TRBV12-4 and TRBJ1-1; D possibly corresponds to TRBD1 (6 bases). The CDR3 has 15 amino acids. Trimming pared 2 bases from V and 4 bases from J, leaving 14 bases between. CDR3 amino acids: CASSLSKGEGTEAFL. CDR3 nucleotide sequence: TGTGCCAGCAGTTTAAGCAAGGGGGAGGGCACTGAAGCTTTCCTT.

V is TRBV5-1 and J is TRBJ1-5; D is uncertain. The CDR3 consists of 14 residues. Germline assignment: CDR1 SGHRS and CDR2 YFSETQ. Trimming removed 5 bases from V and 1 base from J, with 10 bases in between. The CDR3 loop is CASSPDTSNQPQHF. The CDR3 DNA follows: TGCGCCAGCAGTCCTGACACGAGCAATCAGCCCCAGCATTTT.

This clonotype occurred a few times. DNA of the CDR3: TGTGCCAGCAGCTTAATCCAGGACACTTATAGCAATCAGCCCCAGCATTTT. Its protein is CASSLIQDTYSNQPQHF. V and J are TRBV7-9 and TRBJ1-5, with D tentatively TRBD1 (5 bases). The CDR3 has 17 residues. Germline V CDR1 and CDR2: SEHNR, FQNEAQ (reference sequence). The V and J ends lost 2 bases and 0 bases respectively, with 14 bases between them.